The 29 T cell receptor beta chains below all came from one sample that was sequenced in a study of blood T cell repertoires in COVID-19. Clones were sequenced by immunoSEQ multiplex PCR, and TCRdb holds only the in-frame ones, with some missing. In the table there are around 170,000 clones, about four fifths of which are singletons. The sample was PBMCs or T cells enriched from blood (not recorded which). The receptors stem from a man aged 50-59 years who had recovered from COVID-19.

CDR3 DNA: TGCGCCAGCAGCTCCAGGACAGGGGAGAGCACTGAAGCTTTCTTT. Its translation is CASSSRTGESTEAFF. This chain joins TRBV5-1 and TRBJ1-1; 9 bases align to TRBD1. Germline V gene lookup returns CDR1 SGHRS and CDR2 YFSETQ. The CDR3 contains 15 residues. J gave up 4 bases and V 3 bases, and 7 bases lay outside the gene matches.

The chain joins TRBV19 to TRBJ2-2; D may be TRBD1 (6 bases). The CDR3 sequence is 15 residues long. CDR1 is LNHDA and CDR2 is SQIVND in the germline V gene (reference sequence). The germline V and J ends were trimmed by 5 bases and 1 base, with 11 bases remaining between them. DNA for the CDR3: TGTGCCAGTAGTCCCGGGACAAAGAACACCGGGGAGCTGTTTTTT. This gives the protein CASSPGTKNTGELFF.

V gene TRBV9 combines with J gene TRBJ1-2; no firm D call. The CDR3 sequence is 11 residues long. Trimming took 2 bases from V and 5 from J, leaving 4 bases between them. CDR1 is SGDLS, CDR2 YYNGEE, per germline. The CDR3 spells CASSVGYGYTF. In DNA, the CDR3 is TGTGCCAGCAGCGTCGGGTATGGCTACACCTTC.

This clone was seen a handful of times. The rearrangement joins TRBV6-5 to TRBJ1-1, with TRBD1 as a possible D gene (6 bases). V was cut by 4 bases and J by 7 bases, with 16 bases left in between. Germline V lookup: CDR1 MNHEY, CDR2 SVGAGI. The CDR3 extends over 14 amino acids. The chain's CDR3 is CASSSGQSASEAFF. The DNA for the CDR3 is TGTGCCAGCAGTTCGGGACAATCGGCCAGTGAAGCTTTCTTT.

The J gene is TRBJ1-5, the V gene TRBV15; 8 bases map to TRBD1. Germline CDR1 and CDR2: LNHNV and YYDKDF (reference sequence). The J segment lost 8 bases and the V segment lost 8 bases, leaving 11 bases of the junction unmatched. The CDR3 is made up of 14 amino acids. CDR3 residues: CATRRQGASKPQHF. The CDR3 nucleotides read TGTGCCACCCGAAGGCAGGGGGCATCGAAGCCCCAGCATTTT.

CDR3 amino acids: CATSDLDRDYGYTF. For the CDR3, the DNA is TGTGCCACCAGTGACCTCGACAGGGACTATGGCTACACCTTC. The chain joins TRBV24-1 to TRBJ1-2, with 7 bases identical to TRBD1. The V segment lost 4 bases and the J segment 3 bases; nucleotides outside the gene matches: 4. The germline V gene has CDR1 KGHDR and CDR2 SFDVKD. The CDR3 contains 14 residues.

This clone was found a few times. This chain uses TRBV7-9 with TRBJ2-5, with 11 bases matching TRBD2. V gave up 2 bases and J gave up 0 bases; unmatched junction bases: 11. CDR3 size: 19 residues. CDR1 is SEHNR, CDR2 FQNEAQ, per germline (reference sequence). The CDR3 nucleotides are TGTGCCAGCAGCTTAAGGGCCGGGACTAGCGGAAACTACCAAGAGACCCAGTACTTC. Amino acids: CASSLRAGTSGNYQETQYF.

The rearrangement uses TRBV19 and TRBJ1-6; possible D gene TRBD1, 6 bases. Germline values: CDR1 LNHDA, CDR2 SQIVND (reference sequence). This CDR3 region has 14 residues. V lost 1 base, J lost 9 bases, and 10 bases lay in between. CDR3 in amino acids: CASSIVIGGSPLHF. The CDR3 DNA sequence: TGTGCCAGTAGTATAGTTATAGGGGGTTCACCCCTCCACTTT.

As concerns this clone: The sample holds other DNA sequences that translate to the same CDR3. CDR3 coding DNA: TGTGCCAGCAGTTACGGCAGGGTGAACACTGAAGCTTTCTTT. This codes for CASSYGRVNTEAFF. The chain recombines TRBV6-5 with TRBJ1-1, with a weak D call TRBD1 (5 bases). Trimming stripped 2 bases from V and 0 bases from J, with 7 bases between. The CDR3 spans 14 residues. The V gene's germline CDR1 is MNHEY and CDR2 SVGAGI.

The chain recombines TRBV6-5 with TRBJ2-7; 9 bases align to TRBD1. Trimming cost V 2 bases and J 1 base; bases outside gene matches: 3. The CDR3 runs to 15 residues. Germline CDR1 reads MNHEY; CDR2 reads SVGAGI. The CDR3 bases are TGTGCCAGCAGTTACGGGGGACAGGGATCCTACGAGCAGTACTTC. Its translation: CASSYGGQGSYEQYF.

V gene TRBV28 combines with J gene TRBJ1-1; D remains unclear. Germline CDR1 and CDR2: MDHEN and SYDVKM. The CDR3 sequence is 12 residues long. V was pared by 6 bases and J by 2 bases, with 7 bases between. CDR3 region: CASRIQNTEAFF. In DNA, the CDR3 is TGTGCCAGCAGGATACAAAACACTGAAGCTTTCTTT.

The V gene is TRBV6-5, the J gene TRBJ2-1; no clear D. V lost 6 bases, J lost 6 bases, and 12 bases lay in between. Germline CDR1 reads MNHEY; CDR2 reads SVGAGI. The CDR3 contains 13 residues. The CDR3 DNA sequence: TGTGCCAGCAGGGATTGGAGTCGCAATGAGCAGTTCTTC. Translated: CASRDWSRNEQFF.

The chain employs TRBV4-1 and TRBJ1-6; 8 positions agree with TRBD1. J was trimmed by 10 bases and V by 5 bases; bases with no gene match: 7. The V gene's germline CDR1 is MGHRA and CDR2 YSYEKL. The CDR3 contains 14 residues. The CDR3 sequence is CASSTPDRGSPLHF. The CDR3 DNA reads as TGCGCCAGCAGCACTCCTGACAGGGGCTCACCCCTCCACTTT.

The chain carries TRBV7-9 and TRBJ2-3; TRBD2 matches at 7 bases. Germline CDR1 SEHNR, CDR2 FQNEAQ (reference sequence). The CDR3 runs 14 residues. Trimming cost V 6 bases and J 1 base; bases outside gene matches: 4. CDR3 DNA: TGTGCCAGCAGATGGGGGGGACGCACAGATACGCAGTATTTT. Its translation: CASRWGGRTDTQYF.

This clone was counted a single time. The rearrangement joins TRBV7-9 to TRBJ1-4; 10 positions match TRBD1. Germline CDR1 SEHNR, CDR2 FQNEAQ (reference sequence). V lost 5 bases and J lost 6; bases outside the gene matches: 3. CDR3 length: 14 residues. This CDR3 is CASSPGQGDEKLFF. The CDR3 bases are TGTGCCAGCAGCCCAGGACAGGGGGATGAAAAACTGTTTTTT.

The gene calls are TRBV9 and TRBJ1-3, with D possibly matching TRBD1 (6 bases). This CDR3 comprises 14 residues. Trimming stripped 3 bases from V and 4 bases from J, with 11 bases between. The V gene's germline CDR1 is SGDLS and CDR2 YYNGEE. The CDR3 region is CASSAGGGGNTIYF. In nucleotides, the CDR3 is TGTGCCAGCAGCGCCGGTGGGGGCGGAAACACCATATATTTT.

The V call is TRBV2, the J call TRBJ1-2; possible D gene TRBD1, 6 bases. The germline gives CDR1 SNHLY, CDR2 FYNNEI. This CDR3 spans 18 amino acids. Deletions cut 2 bases from V and 2 bases from J, with 21 bases between. Here the CDR3 reads CASSESQVGAGANYGYTF. As DNA, the CDR3 is TGTGCCAGCAGTGAAAGCCAGGTTGGGGCAGGGGCCAACTATGGCTACACCTTC.

The genes are TRBV7-2 and TRBJ1-6; D might be TRBD1 (6 bases). V lost 1 base and J lost 5, with 9 bases in between. The V gene's germline CDR1 is SGHTA and CDR2 FQGNSA. The CDR3 spans 15 residues. The CDR3 reads CASSLVSGDNSPLHF. The CDR3 DNA is TGTGCCAGCAGCTTAGTTTCAGGGGATAATTCACCCCTCCACTTT.

The rearrangement joins TRBV6-1 to TRBJ1-1; D gene ambiguous. The CDR3 runs 15 residues. With 1 base removed from V and 5 bases from J, the gap between germline ends came to 14 bases. The germline gives CDR1 MNHNS, CDR2 SASEGT. CDR3 protein: CASSEGPGGKTEAFF. The CDR3 nucleotides are TGTGCCAGCAGTGAAGGTCCGGGCGGGAAGACTGAAGCTTTCTTT.

This clone has a single count. The chain links TRBV10-3 to TRBJ1-3, with D maybe TRBD1 (6 bases). V was trimmed by 6 bases and J by 4 bases, leaving 13 bases between them. CDR1 is ENHRY and CDR2 is SYGVKD in the germline V gene. This CDR3 has 14 amino acids. The DNA for the CDR3 is TGTGCCATCAGGGGGGACACCCGGGGAAACACCATATATTTT. Protein product: CAIRGDTRGNTIYF.

The chain carries TRBV18 and TRBJ1-6, with 10 bases matching TRBD1. With 2 bases clipped from V and 10 bases from J, the junction kept 2 bases outside the gene matches. CDR3 size: 14 residues. Germline-derived CDR1 and CDR2 are KGHSH and LQKENI. The CDR3 loop reads CASSPGTGASPLHF. The CDR3 region has the DNA TGTGCCAGCTCACCAGGGACAGGGGCCTCACCCCTCCACTTT.

The chain couples TRBV11-2 to TRBJ2-2, with TRBD1 matching over 9 bases. CDR1 and CDR2 (germline): SGHAT, FQNNGV. With V trimmed by 5 bases and J by 4 bases, 5 bases remained unmatched. CDR3 length: 15 amino acids. This chain's CDR3 is CASSGRDRVTGELFF. The CDR3 DNA sequence: TGTGCCAGCAGCGGCCGGGACAGGGTCACCGGGGAGCTGTTTTTT.

With respect to this clone: One end of the junction fails to match germline, which may point to a read error. The chain joins TRBV7-7 to TRBJ2-5, with 9 bases fitting TRBD2. CDR1 SSHAT and CDR2 FNYEAQ come from the germline V gene (reference sequence). The CDR3 covers 16 residues. This CDR3 reads CASSLGTSGRQETQYF. In DNA form, the CDR3 reads TGTGCTAGCAGCTTAGGTACTAGCGGGCGACAAGAGACCCAGTACTTC.

The chain recombines TRBV10-1 with TRBJ1-4; the D is unclear. Per germline, CDR1 WNHNN and CDR2 SYGVQD (reference sequence). V was clipped by 3 bases and J by 8 bases, with 13 bases between them. CDR3 size: 14 residues. The CDR3 region has the DNA TGCGCCAGCAGTGACGCGGGGTTTGGAGAAAAACTGTTTTTT. Amino acid sequence: CASSDAGFGEKLFF.

V and J are TRBV28 and TRBJ2-3; D unclear. V dropped 7 bases and J dropped 2 bases, with 19 bases sitting between them. The CDR3 length is 16 residues. Looked up from germline, CDR1 is MDHEN and CDR2 is SYDVKM. CDR3 sequence (DNA): TGTGCCAGCACTCCCCCCTGGAGTGGTGTCACAGATACGCAGTATTTT. Encoded protein: CASTPPWSGVTDTQYF.

The chain recombines TRBV5-1 with TRBJ2-5; TRBD2 matches 10 bases. Germline assignment: CDR1 SGHRS and CDR2 YFSETQ. V lost 4 bases, J lost 1 base, and 7 bases stayed unmatched. This CDR3 spans 16 amino acids. Here the CDR3 DNA reads TGCGCCAGCAGCCGCGGACTAGCGGACCGCCAAGAGACCCAGTACTTC. Amino acids: CASSRGLADRQETQYF.

V usage is TRBV4-1 and J usage is TRBJ2-3; the match to TRBD2 covers 10 bases. This CDR3 contains 15 residues. With 6 bases clipped from V and 5 bases from J, the junction kept 8 bases outside the gene matches. CDR1 is MGHRA, CDR2 YSYEKL, per germline. The CDR3 region is CASRLTGLAQDTQYF. CDR3 in DNA: TGCGCCAGCAGACTAACGGGACTAGCGCAAGATACGCAGTATTTT.

The chain joins TRBV15 to TRBJ1-2; maybe TRBD1 (5 bases). This CDR3 has 13 residues. V lost 3 bases to trimming and J lost 5 bases, with 10 bases between them. Looked up from germline, CDR1 is LNHNV and CDR2 is YYDKDF (reference sequence). The CDR3: CATSSDRRYGYTF. The CDR3 nucleotides read TGTGCCACCAGCAGCGACAGACGTTATGGCTACACCTTC. Complete variable domain (other parts from reference TRBV15 and TRBJ1-2): DAMVIQNPRYQVTQFGKPVTLSCSQTLNHNVMYWYQQKSSQAPKLLFHYYDKDFNNEADTPDNFQSRRPNTSFCFLDIRSPGLGDTAMYLCATSSDRRYGYTFGSGTRLTVV.

This rearrangement joins TRBV5-1 to TRBJ1-2; 7 bases match TRBD1. The trim removed 2 bases at V and 6 bases at J, leaving 4 bases unmatched. CDR1 is SGHRS and CDR2 is YFSETQ in the germline V gene. The CDR3 totals 13 residues. The CDR3 protein is CASSFSGGHGYTF. The CDR3 DNA follows: TGCGCCAGCAGCTTCTCAGGGGGTCATGGCTACACCTTC.